Below, 21 T cell receptor beta chains from the same sample are listed, as sequenced in a study of cytomegalovirus exposure and HLA in healthy donors. The PCR employed 60 Vbeta primers together with 13 Jbeta primers. Produced via immunoSEQ multiplex PCR; TCRdb's table is partial and in-frame only. The sample holds about 140,000 clones, approximately 65% seen once. The sequencing sample was made of PBMCs. The receptors were sampled from a woman aged 55-70 years in good health and CMV-seronegative.

Concerning this clone itself: One junction end does not reproduce the germline sequence, and a read error may be involved. The V call is TRBV7-9, the J call TRBJ2-1, with 7 bases fitting TRBD2. Germline V gives CDR1 SEHNR, CDR2 FQNEAQ (reference sequence). CDR3 length: 16 residues. DNA of the CDR3: TGTTCCAGCAGCTTAGCGGTGGGAGCGGGGTACAATGAGCAGTTCTTC. Translating it yields CSSSLAVGAGYNEQFF.

This clone was counted a few times. This chain uses TRBV23-1 with TRBJ1-5, with 7 positions matching TRBD1. TRBV23-1 belongs to the ORF category, with a function that is uncertain. The CDR3 is 16 amino acids. The trim removed 1 base at V and 7 bases at J, leaving 10 bases unmatched. The CDR3 sequence is CASSQYPGGFRQPQHF. The CDR3 DNA reads as TGCGCCAGCAGTCAATATCCAGGGGGGTTCCGGCAGCCCCAGCATTTT.

The rearrangement uses TRBV5-1 and TRBJ2-2; D gene uncertain. CDR3 size: 16 residues. The germline V and J ends were trimmed by 0 bases and 4 bases, with 13 bases remaining between them. Germline V lookup: CDR1 SGHRS, CDR2 YFSETQ. As DNA, the CDR3 is TGCGCCAGCAGCTTGGTCCGTGGCCGATTCACCGGGGAGCTGTTTTTT. Translated: CASSLVRGRFTGELFF.

The chain has TRBV27 and TRBJ2-2; D may be TRBD1 (6 bases). CDR3 size: 15 residues. CDR1 and CDR2 (germline): MNHEY, SMNVEV (reference sequence). V lost 6 bases, J lost 1 base, and 12 bases lay in between. The CDR3 region is CASSHRVLNTGELFF. The CDR3 DNA is TGTGCCAGCAGCCACAGGGTACTGAACACCGGGGAGCTGTTTTTT.

This clone was recorded a few times. The chain joins TRBV19 to TRBJ1-3; a weak D match, TRBD1 (5 bases). This CDR3 contains 15 residues. V lost 3 bases, J lost 5 bases, and 14 bases lay in between. Germline V gene sequence: CDR1 LNHDA, CDR2 SQIVND (reference sequence). The CDR3 region has the DNA TGTGCCAGTAGTATCGGGACTCTCGGCCGAAACACCATATATTTT. Translated: CASSIGTLGRNTIYF. Looking up the rest from reference TRBV19 and TRBJ1-3 gives the full variable domain: DGGITQSPKYLFRKEGQNVTLSCEQNLNHDAMYWYRQDPGQGLRLIYYSQIVNDFQKGDIAEGYSVSREKKESFPLTVTSAQKNPTAFYLCASSIGTLGRNTIYFGEGSWLTVV.

V is TRBV7-6 and J is TRBJ2-5, with TRBD2 identical over 8 bases. Losses at the gene ends were 6 bases for V and 1 base for J; bases not matched to a gene: 13. Germline CDR1 SGHVS, CDR2 FNYEAQ. There are 17 residues in the CDR3. The CDR3 nucleotides are TGTGCCAGCAGTCTTGTGGTTGGCGGGAGGCCCCAAGAGACCCAGTACTTC. Translation gives CASSLVVGGRPQETQYF.

V gene TRBV5-4 combines with J gene TRBJ1-1; TRBD1 agrees at 7 bases. V was clipped by 5 bases and J by 5 bases; unmatched bases: 3. This CDR3 has 12 residues. CDR1 is SGHNT, CDR2 YYREEE, per germline (reference sequence). CDR3 sequence reads: CASRSRGTEAFF. The CDR3 DNA reads as TGTGCCAGCAGGAGCAGGGGGACTGAAGCTTTCTTT. Looking up the rest from reference TRBV5-4 and TRBJ1-1 gives the full variable domain: ETGVTQSPTHLIKTRGQQVTLRCSSQSGHNTVSWYQQALGQGPQFIFQYYREEENGRGNFPPRFSGLQFPNYSSELNVNALELDDSALYLCASRSRGTEAFFGQGTRLTVV.

In nucleotides, the CDR3 is TGTGCCAGCAGCTTAGGGGCAGGGGCGGGTGGAAACACCATATATTTT. The encoded protein is CASSLGAGAGGNTIYF. This rearrangement joins TRBV7-2 to TRBJ1-3; the D gene is possibly TRBD1 (6 bases). This CDR3 is built from 16 residues. V was trimmed by 1 base and J by 3 bases, leaving 13 bases between them. CDR1 and CDR2 from the germline V gene are SGHTA and FQGNSA.

Only a few counts were recorded for this clone. V usage is TRBV7-2 and J usage is TRBJ2-1; 11 bases align to TRBD1. CDR1 is SGHTA, CDR2 FQGNSA, per germline. V was clipped by 5 bases and J by 8 bases; unmatched bases: 20. The CDR3 covers 19 residues. CDR3 loop: CASSLRSPYRDRGRYEQFF. The DNA for the CDR3 is TGTGCCAGCAGCCTTAGAAGCCCATATCGGGACAGGGGGAGGTATGAGCAGTTCTTC.

The chain carries TRBV2 and TRBJ1-4; unclear D gene. Trimming took 4 bases from V and 5 from J, leaving 11 bases between them. The CDR3 sequence is 14 residues long. The V gene's germline CDR1 is SNHLY and CDR2 FYNNEI. Here the CDR3 DNA reads TGTGCCAGCAGTGTACTTAGAGAAAATGAAAAACTGTTTTTT. Encoded protein: CASSVLRENEKLFF.

The CDR3 spells CASSLTSPNNEQFF. DNA of the CDR3: TGTGCCAGCAGCTTGACTAGCCCCAACAATGAGCAGTTCTTC. The chain links TRBV5-6 to TRBJ2-1, with D perhaps matching TRBD2 (6 bases). CDR3 length: 14 amino acids. The ends were cut back, 1 base at V and 5 bases at J, with 10 bases in the middle. Germline lookup yields CDR1 SGHDT and CDR2 YYEEEE.

This chain uses TRBV6-6 with TRBJ2-1; a weak D match, TRBD1 (6 bases). This CDR3 region has 13 residues. Trimming pared 6 bases from V and 3 bases from J, leaving 9 bases between. The germline gives CDR1 MNHNY, CDR2 SVGAGI (reference sequence). The CDR3 DNA follows: TGTGCCAGCAGATCGGACAGCTACAATGAGCAGTTCTTC. Its protein product is CASRSDSYNEQFF.

Comment on this clone: Compared with germline, one end of the junction differs, possibly owing to a read error. The chain uses TRBV5-6 and TRBJ1-3; D gene unclear. Looked up from germline, CDR1 is SGHDT and CDR2 is YYEEEE. The CDR3 contains 16 residues. CDR3 DNA sequence: TGTGCCAGCAGCGAGCGACGGATAAGCTCTGGAAACGCCATATATTTT. It yields the protein CASSERRISSGNAIYF.

The sample holds a few counts of this clone. V is TRBV2 and J is TRBJ1-6; 10 positions match TRBD1. Trimming at V came to 6 bases and at J to 10 bases, leaving 6 bases not matched to a gene. CDR1 SNHLY and CDR2 FYNNEI come from the germline V gene. This CDR3 region has 14 residues. The CDR3 reads CASSAGTGASPLHF. In DNA, the CDR3 is TGTGCCAGCAGCGCCGGGACAGGGGCATCACCCCTCCACTTT.

This chain connects TRBV12-5 to TRBJ2-7, with 11 nucleotides matching TRBD1. The CDR3 is made up of 16 amino acids. Germline V gene lookup returns CDR1 LGHNT and CDR2 FRNRAP. The V and J ends lost 5 bases and 7 bases, in that order; junction bases with no gene match: 13. CDR3 residues: CASGPPGQGASREQYF. The CDR3 region has the DNA TGTGCTAGTGGTCCTCCCGGACAGGGGGCATCTCGAGAGCAGTACTTC.

This chain links TRBV7-6 with TRBJ2-2, with 10 bases aligning to TRBD2. V shed 5 bases and J 3 bases; nucleotides not matched to a gene: 9. The CDR3 is 17 amino acids. Germline V gene lookup returns CDR1 SGHVS and CDR2 FNYEAQ. This CDR3 reads CASSPWVAGGYTGELFF. Here the CDR3 DNA reads TGTGCCAGCAGCCCTTGGGTAGCGGGGGGCTACACCGGGGAGCTGTTTTTT.

J is TRBJ1-3 and V is TRBV28; no reliable D call. Looked up from germline, CDR1 is MDHEN and CDR2 is SYDVKM. V shed 5 bases and J shed 0 bases, with 14 bases lying between them. CDR3 size: 16 residues. This CDR3 reads CASSPRGGDSGNTIYF. In DNA form, the CDR3 reads TGTGCCAGCAGTCCCCGGGGAGGCGACTCTGGAAACACCATATATTTT.

Concerning this clone: A much larger clonotype is one base distant, so this may be a read error. This sequence joins TRBV7-9 and TRBJ2-6; D gene unclear. The length of the CDR3 is 14 residues. Germline CDR1 reads SEHNR; CDR2 reads FQNEAQ (reference sequence). CDR3: CSSSFNSGANVLTF. In nucleotides, the CDR3 is TGTTCCAGCAGCTTCAACTCTGGGGCCAACGTCCTGACTTTC.

The genes are TRBV29-1 and TRBJ1-5; D remains unclear. The germline V gene has CDR1 SQVTM and CDR2 ANQGSEA. V lost 4 bases to trimming and J lost 2 bases, with 18 bases between them. This CDR3 is built from 16 residues. The CDR3 bases are TGCAGCGTTGCGGAGGGAGGCGTGGGTGGCAATCAGCCCCAGCATTTT. Amino acids: CSVAEGGVGGNQPQHF.

With respect to this clone: The junction differs from germline at one of its ends, possibly a read error. The chain is built from TRBV7-9 and TRBJ2-3; 11 positions match TRBD2. This CDR3 contains 16 residues. Germline-derived CDR1 and CDR2 are SEHNR and FQNEAQ (reference sequence). CDR3 bases: TGTTCCAGCAGCCCAAAGGGGATGAGGCTAGCGGGGGGGCAGTATTTT. Translating gives CSSSPKGMRLAGGQYF.

In this sample, this clone turned up once. The rearrangement joins TRBV5-1 to TRBJ2-3, with D possibly being TRBD1 (6 bases). Germline-derived CDR1 and CDR2 are SGHRS and YFSETQ. The CDR3 has 14 amino acids. With 4 bases removed from V and 2 bases from J, the gap between germline ends came to 11 bases. For the CDR3, the DNA is TGCGCCAGCAGCCTACGACAGGACACAGATACGCAGTATTTT. Its protein product is CASSLRQDTDTQYF.